Given below is one T cell receptor beta chain in context. It has no known antigen specificity. No clone much larger than this one lies a single base away; base qualities are absent. From its cysteine to its phenylalanine, the CDR3 spans 14 amino acids. Left in the record is the CDR3 DNA by itself, 42 bases read in frame from the first base. A distance of 8 bases separates the germline ends of V and J, which lose 2 bases and 1 base respectively. According to the germline V gene (reference sequence), CDR1 reads LNHDA and CDR2 reads SQIVND. The sample's time point label, decoded: pre-treatment baseline. Blood samples were taken before treatment (T0) and at week 3 (W3), following the first cycle of checkpoint blockade. Except for two patients with rapid clinical progression, response was assessed 12 weeks after the first infusion by RECIST 1.1; disease control meant complete response, partial response or stable disease. Patients were excluded for prior systemic cancer treatment, concomitant immunosuppressant therapy or synchronous other active malignancies. Both bulk PBMC and plasma cell-free DNA were sequenced for TCR beta so that circulating cells and T cell turnover could be tracked. PBMC were isolated from blood with Lymphoprep and SepMate tubes, followed by red cell lysis. QIAamp DNA Blood Mini kits were used to extract DNA from both PBMC and sorted T cell subsets.

These data are taken from a study of blood T cell dynamics during melanoma immunotherapy (TCRdb year 2020). Turning to the overall study: Patients had metastatic melanoma and received first-line pembrolizumab or nivolumab plus ipilimumab as standard of care in the United Kingdom. Peripheral T cell receptor repertoires of metastatic melanoma patients were profiled before and after one cycle of checkpoint inhibitor therapy to find early correlates of response. The training cohort was made up of consecutive patients, while a further independent group of patients from the same centre was pooled to form an external validation set. What the study reported, not specific to this receptor: The relatively small sample size was recognized as a factor that could limit how well the results generalize. The study could not determine whether the T cell clones driving repertoire changes were melanoma-specific or reflected general immune activation. Unlike progressors, patients who went on to achieve disease control showed a bifurcated reorganization of the PBMC repertoire at W3, with either increased clonality or increased diversity.

Every bulk PBMC sample was loaded with the same fixed amount of around 400 ng of DNA. TCR beta CDR3 sequences were amplified from genomic DNA using the immunoSEQ TCRb Assay kit according to manufacturer instructions. The KAPA Library Quantification Kit for Illumina platforms was used to quantify pooled libraries by qPCR. Pooled libraries were clustered at 0.6-1.1 pM and sequenced on an Illumina NextSeq 500. The source study handled its data this way. The TCR data were analyzed using immunoSEQ ANALYZER and the R LymphoSeq package. A rearrangement efficiency score was calculated as productive divided by the sum of productive and non-productive CDR3 sequences. Clonality was measured with the Gini coefficient and diversity with the Renyi index at alpha=1, and both measures were compared pairwise between timepoints within each patient. In LymphoSeq, clonal relatedness was computed with an edit distance of 3 and repertoire similarity was computed with the Bhattacharyya coefficient. Linear discriminant analysis on week-3 changes in clonality and diversity was built with the R MASS and caret packages to classify response. TCRdb took this table from immuneACCESS and kept in-frame rearrangements with V and J called. Such tables lack part of the clones; where checked against another copy, unresolved V genes explain under half of the gap, and the rest is unexplained. For V, J and clone size, that table is used; D and trimming come from the DNA. The sample table holds roughly 9,900 clones, of which 80% to 90% were seen once. Over 30% of the sample lies in the top ten.

The chain joins TRBV19 to TRBJ1-1; no D gene call is confident. The origin of this receptor is a human donor with melanoma. Sequenced here: blood, sampled from a patient treated with checkpoint blockade. The DNA is as follows: TGTGCCAGTAGTATAAGGGAACAGAACACTGAAGCTTTCTTT. It encodes CASSIREQNTEAFF.